What follows describes a single T cell receptor beta chain. These data are taken from a study of control samples from healthy donors and cancer patients. CDR1 and CDR2 (germline): LGHDT, YNNKEL (reference sequence). V shed 3 bases and J 2 bases; nucleotides not matched to a gene: 2. This CDR3 is 14 amino acids long. Clones were sequenced by immunoSEQ multiplex PCR, and TCRdb holds only the in-frame ones, with some missing. The sample has about 77,000 clones; roughly 92% are singletons. The sequence was obtained from a woman aged 60-75 years in good health. The specimen was blood. V gene TRBV3-1 (or the pseudogene TRBV3-2) combines with J gene TRBJ2-3, with TRBD2 matching over 7 bases. DNA of the CDR3: TGTGCCAGCAGCCACAGCGGGACCACAGATACGCAGTATTTT. Protein sequence: CASSHSGTTDTQYF.